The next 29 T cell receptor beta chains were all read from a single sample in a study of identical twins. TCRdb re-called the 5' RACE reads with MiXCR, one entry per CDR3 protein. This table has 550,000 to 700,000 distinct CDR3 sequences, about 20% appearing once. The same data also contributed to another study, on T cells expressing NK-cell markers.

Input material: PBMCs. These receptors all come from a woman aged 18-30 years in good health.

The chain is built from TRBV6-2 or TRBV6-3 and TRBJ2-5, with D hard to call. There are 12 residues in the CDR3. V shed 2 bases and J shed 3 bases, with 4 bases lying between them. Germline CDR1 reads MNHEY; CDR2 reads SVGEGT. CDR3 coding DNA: TGTGCCAGCAGTTACGAGAAAGAGACCCAGTACTTC. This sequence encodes CASSYEKETQYF.

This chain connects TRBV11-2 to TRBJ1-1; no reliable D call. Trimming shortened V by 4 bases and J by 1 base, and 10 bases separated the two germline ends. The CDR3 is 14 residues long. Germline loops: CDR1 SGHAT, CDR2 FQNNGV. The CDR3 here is CASSSSDSNTEAFF. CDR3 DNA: TGTGCCAGCAGCTCCTCGGACTCGAACACTGAAGCTTTCTTT.

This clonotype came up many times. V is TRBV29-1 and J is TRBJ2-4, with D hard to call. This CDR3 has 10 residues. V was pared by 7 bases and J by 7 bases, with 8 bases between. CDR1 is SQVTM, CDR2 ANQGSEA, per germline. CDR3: CSARTNIQYF. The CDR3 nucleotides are TGCAGCGCCCGGACGAACATTCAGTACTTC.

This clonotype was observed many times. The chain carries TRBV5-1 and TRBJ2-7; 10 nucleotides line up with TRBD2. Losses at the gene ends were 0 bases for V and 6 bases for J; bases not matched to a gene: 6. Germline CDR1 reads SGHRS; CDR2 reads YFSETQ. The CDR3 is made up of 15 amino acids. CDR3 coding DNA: TGCGCCAGCAGCTTGGTTGGACTAGCGGTGGCCGAGCAGTACTTC. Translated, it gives CASSLVGLAVAEQYF.

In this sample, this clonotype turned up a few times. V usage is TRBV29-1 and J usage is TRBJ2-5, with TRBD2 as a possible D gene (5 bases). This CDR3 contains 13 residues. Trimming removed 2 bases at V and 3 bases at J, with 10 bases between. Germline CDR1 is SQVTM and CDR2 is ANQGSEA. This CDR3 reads CSVERGGEETQYF. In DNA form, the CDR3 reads TGCAGCGTTGAACGGGGTGGCGAAGAGACCCAGTACTTC.

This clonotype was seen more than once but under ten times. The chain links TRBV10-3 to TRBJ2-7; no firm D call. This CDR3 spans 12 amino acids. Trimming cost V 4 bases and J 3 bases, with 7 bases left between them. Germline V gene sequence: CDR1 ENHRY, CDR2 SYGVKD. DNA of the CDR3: TGTGCCATCAGTGGAAAAGACTACGAGCAGTACTTC. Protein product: CAISGKDYEQYF.

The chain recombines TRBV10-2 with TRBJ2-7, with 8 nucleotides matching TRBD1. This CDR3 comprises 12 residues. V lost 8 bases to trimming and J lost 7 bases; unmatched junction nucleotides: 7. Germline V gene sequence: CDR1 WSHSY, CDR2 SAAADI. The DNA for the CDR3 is TGCGCCAGCTCCCAGACAGGGGAAGAGCAGTACTTC. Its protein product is CASSQTGEEQYF.

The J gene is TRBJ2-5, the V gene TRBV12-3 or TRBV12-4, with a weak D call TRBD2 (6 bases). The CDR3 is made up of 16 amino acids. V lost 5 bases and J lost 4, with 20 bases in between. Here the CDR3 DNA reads TGTGCCAGCAGTCCTGCGGGACGGGGGTTAAGAGAGACCCAGTACTTC. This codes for CASSPAGRGLRETQYF.

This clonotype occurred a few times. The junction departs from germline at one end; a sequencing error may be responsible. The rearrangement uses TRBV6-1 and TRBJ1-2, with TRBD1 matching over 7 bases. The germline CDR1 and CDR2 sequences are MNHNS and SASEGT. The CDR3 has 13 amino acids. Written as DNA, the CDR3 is TGTGCCAGCAGCGAAGACAGGGCACATGGCTACACCTTC. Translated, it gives CASSEDRAHGYTF.

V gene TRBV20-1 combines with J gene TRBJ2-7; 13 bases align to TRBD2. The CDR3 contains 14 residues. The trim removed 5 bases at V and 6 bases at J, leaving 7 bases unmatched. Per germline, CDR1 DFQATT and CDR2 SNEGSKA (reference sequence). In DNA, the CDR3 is TGCAGTGCTTCCCGGACTAGCGGGAGTGGCGAGCAGTACTTC. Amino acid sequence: CSASRTSGSGEQYF.

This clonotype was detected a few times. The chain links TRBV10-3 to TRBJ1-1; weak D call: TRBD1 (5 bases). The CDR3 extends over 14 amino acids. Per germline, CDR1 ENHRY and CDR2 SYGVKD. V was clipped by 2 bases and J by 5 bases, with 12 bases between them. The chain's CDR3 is CAISEGGSSTEAFF. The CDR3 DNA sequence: TGTGCCATCAGTGAGGGGGGTAGCTCGACTGAAGCTTTCTTT.

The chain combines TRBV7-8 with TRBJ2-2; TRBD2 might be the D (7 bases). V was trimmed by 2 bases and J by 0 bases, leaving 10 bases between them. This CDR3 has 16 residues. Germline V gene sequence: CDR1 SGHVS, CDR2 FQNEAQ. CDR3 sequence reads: CASSLWGGPNTGELFF. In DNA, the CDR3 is TGTGCCAGCAGCTTATGGGGGGGGCCGAACACCGGGGAGCTGTTTTTT.

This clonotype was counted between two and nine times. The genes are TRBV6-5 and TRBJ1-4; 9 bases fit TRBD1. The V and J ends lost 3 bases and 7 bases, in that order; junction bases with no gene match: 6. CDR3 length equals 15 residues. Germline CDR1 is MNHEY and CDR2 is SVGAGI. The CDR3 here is CASSYGRTGAEKLFF. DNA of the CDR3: TGTGCCAGCAGTTATGGTCGGACAGGGGCTGAAAAACTGTTTTTT.

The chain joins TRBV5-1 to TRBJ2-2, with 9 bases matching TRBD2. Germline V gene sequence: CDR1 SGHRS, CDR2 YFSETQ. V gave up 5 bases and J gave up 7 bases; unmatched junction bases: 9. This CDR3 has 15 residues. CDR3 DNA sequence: TGCGCCAGCAGTGGAGTAGCGGGAGACCACGGGGAGCTGTTTTTT. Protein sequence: CASSGVAGDHGELFF.

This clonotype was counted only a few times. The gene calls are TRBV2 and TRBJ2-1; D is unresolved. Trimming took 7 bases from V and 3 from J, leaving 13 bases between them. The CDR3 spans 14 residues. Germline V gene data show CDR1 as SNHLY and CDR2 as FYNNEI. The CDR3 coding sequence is TGTGCCAGCACTGGCCAAACGTACTACAATGAGCAGTTCTTC. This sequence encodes CASTGQTYYNEQFF.

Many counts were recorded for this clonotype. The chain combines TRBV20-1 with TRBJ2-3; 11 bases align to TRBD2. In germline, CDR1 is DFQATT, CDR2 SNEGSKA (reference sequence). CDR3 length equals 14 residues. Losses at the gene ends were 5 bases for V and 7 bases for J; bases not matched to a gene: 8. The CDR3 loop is CSAGTSGSRNTQYF. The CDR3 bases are TGCAGTGCTGGAACTAGCGGGAGTCGAAATACGCAGTATTTT.

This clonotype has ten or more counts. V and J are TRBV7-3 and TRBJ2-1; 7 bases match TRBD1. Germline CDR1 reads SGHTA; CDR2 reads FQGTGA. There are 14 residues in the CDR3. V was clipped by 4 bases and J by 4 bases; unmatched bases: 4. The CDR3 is CASSSTGPYNEQFF. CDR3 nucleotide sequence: TGTGCCAGCAGCTCGACAGGGCCATACAATGAGCAGTTCTTC.

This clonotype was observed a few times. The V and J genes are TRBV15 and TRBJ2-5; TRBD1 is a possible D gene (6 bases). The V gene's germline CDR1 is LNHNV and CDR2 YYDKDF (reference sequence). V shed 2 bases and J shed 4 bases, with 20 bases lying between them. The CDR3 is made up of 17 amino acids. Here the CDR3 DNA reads TGTGCCACCAGCAGAACCCCCACAGGGTTAGTCGGAGAGACCCAGTACTTC. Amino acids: CATSRTPTGLVGETQYF.

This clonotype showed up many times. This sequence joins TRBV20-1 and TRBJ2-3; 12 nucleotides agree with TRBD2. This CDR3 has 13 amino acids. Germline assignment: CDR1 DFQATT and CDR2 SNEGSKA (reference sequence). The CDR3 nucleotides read TGCACTAGCGGGAGGGCCATGACAGATACGCAGTATTTT. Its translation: CTSGRAMTDTQYF.

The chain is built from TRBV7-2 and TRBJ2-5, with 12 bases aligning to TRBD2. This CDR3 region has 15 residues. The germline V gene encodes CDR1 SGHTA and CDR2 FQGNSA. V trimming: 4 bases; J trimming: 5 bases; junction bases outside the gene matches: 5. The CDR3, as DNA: TGTGCCAGCAGCTCTAGCGGGAGGGCCCTGGAGACCCAGTACTTC. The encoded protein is CASSSSGRALETQYF.

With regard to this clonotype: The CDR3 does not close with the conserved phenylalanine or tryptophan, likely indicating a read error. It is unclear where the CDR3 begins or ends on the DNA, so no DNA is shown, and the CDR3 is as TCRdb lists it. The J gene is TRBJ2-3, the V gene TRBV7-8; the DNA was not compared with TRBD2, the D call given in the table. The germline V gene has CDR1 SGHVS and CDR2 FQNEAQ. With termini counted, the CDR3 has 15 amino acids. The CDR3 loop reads CASSLGFVWREARVV.

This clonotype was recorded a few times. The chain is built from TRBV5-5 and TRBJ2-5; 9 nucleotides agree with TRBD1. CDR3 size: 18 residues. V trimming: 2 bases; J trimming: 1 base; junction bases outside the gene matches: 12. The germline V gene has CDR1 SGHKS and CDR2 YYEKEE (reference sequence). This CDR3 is CASSFGTGGILLQETQYF. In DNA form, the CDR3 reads TGTGCCAGCAGCTTTGGAACAGGGGGCATCCTCCTCCAAGAGACCCAGTACTTC.

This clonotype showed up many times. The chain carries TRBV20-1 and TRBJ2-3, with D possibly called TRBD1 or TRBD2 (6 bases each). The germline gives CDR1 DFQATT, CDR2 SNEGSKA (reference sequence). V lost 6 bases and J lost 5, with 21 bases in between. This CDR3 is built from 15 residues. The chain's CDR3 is CSATSPGAGGDTQYF. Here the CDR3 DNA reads TGCAGTGCCACCTCCCCGGGGGCAGGTGGAGATACGCAGTATTTT.

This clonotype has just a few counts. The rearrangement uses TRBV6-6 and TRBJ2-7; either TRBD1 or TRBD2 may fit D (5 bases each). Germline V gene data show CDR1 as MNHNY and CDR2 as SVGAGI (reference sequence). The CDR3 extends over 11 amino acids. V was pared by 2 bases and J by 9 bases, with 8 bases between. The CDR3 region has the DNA TGTGCCAGCAGTTACCCCGGGGCGCAGTACTTC. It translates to CASSYPGAQYF.

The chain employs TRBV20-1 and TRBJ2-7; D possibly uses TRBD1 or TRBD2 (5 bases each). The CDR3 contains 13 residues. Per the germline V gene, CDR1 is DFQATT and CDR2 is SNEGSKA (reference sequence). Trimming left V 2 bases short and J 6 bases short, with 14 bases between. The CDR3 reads CSARYASGGEQYF. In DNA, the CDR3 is TGCAGTGCTAGATACGCCAGTGGGGGCGAGCAGTACTTC.

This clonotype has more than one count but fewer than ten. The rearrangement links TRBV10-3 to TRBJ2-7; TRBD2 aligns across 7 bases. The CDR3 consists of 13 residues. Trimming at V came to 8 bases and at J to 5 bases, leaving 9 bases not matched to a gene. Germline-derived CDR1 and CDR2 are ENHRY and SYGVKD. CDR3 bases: TGTGCCATCCAGACGGGGGGTAAGAACGAGCAGTACTTC. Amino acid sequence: CAIQTGGKNEQYF.

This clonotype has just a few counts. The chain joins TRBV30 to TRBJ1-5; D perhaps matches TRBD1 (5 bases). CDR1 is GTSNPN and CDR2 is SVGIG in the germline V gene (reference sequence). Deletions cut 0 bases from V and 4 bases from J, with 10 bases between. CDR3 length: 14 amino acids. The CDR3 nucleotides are TGTGCCTGGAGTGTCGGGGGAGATAATCAGCCCCAGCATTTT. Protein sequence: CAWSVGGDNQPQHF.

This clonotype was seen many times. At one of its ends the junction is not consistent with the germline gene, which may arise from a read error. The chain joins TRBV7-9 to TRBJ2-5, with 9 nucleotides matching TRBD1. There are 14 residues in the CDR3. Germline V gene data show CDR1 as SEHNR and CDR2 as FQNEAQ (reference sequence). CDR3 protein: CASSLTGGRETQYF. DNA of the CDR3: TGCGCCAGCAGCTTGACAGGGGGTAGGGAGACCCAGTACTTC.

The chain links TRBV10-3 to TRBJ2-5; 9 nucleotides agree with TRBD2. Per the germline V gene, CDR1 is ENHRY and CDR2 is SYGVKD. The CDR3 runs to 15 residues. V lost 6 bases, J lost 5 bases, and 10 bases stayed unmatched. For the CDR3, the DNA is TGTGCCATCAGGGATAGGGCTAGCGGGACGGAGACCCAGTACTTC. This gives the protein CAIRDRASGTETQYF.